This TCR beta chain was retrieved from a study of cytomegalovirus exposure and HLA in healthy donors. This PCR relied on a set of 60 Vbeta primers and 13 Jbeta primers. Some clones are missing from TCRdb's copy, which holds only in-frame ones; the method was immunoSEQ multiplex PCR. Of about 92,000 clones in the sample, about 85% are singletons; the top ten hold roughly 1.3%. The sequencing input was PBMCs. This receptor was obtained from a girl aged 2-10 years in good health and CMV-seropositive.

The DNA for the CDR3 is TGTGCCACCAGCAGAGGGTTGCGCCTTACGAACACTGAAGCTTTCTTT. As protein: CATSRGLRLTNTEAFF. The gene calls are TRBV15 and TRBJ1-1; D uncertain. The CDR3 is 16 amino acids. Trimming removed 1 base at V and 1 base at J, with 13 bases between. Germline CDR1 reads LNHNV; CDR2 reads YYDKDF (reference sequence). The full variable domain, its missing parts supplied by reference TRBV15 and TRBJ1-1, is DAMVIQNPRYQVTQFGKPVTLSCSQTLNHNVMYWYQQKSSQAPKLLFHYYDKDFNNEADTPDNFQSRRPNTSFCFLDIRSPGLGDTAMYLCATSRGLRLTNTEAFFGQGTRLTVV.